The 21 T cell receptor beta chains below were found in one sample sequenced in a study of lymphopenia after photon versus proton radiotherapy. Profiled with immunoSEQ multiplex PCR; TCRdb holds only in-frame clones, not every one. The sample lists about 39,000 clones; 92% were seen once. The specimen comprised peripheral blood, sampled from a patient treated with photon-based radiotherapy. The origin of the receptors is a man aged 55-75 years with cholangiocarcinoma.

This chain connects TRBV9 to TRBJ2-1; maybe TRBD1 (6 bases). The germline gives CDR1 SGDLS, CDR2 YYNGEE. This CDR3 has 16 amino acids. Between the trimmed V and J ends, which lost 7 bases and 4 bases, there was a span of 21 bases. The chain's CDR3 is CASRPTGEGVYNEQFF. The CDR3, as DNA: TGTGCCAGCCGACCGACAGGCGAGGGGGTTTACAATGAGCAGTTCTTC.

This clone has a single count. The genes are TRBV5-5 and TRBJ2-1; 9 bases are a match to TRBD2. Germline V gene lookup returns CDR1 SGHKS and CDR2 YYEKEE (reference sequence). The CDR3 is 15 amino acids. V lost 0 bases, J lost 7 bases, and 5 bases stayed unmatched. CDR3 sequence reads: CASSLVLAGDNEQFF. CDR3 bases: TGTGCCAGCAGCTTGGTTTTAGCGGGAGATAATGAGCAGTTCTTC.

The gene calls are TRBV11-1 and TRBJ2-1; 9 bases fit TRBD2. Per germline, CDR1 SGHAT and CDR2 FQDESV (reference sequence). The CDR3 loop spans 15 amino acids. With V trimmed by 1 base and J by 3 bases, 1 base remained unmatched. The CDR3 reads CASSLVAGVYNEQFF. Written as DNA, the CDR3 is TGTGCCAGCAGCTTAGTAGCGGGAGTCTACAATGAGCAGTTCTTC.

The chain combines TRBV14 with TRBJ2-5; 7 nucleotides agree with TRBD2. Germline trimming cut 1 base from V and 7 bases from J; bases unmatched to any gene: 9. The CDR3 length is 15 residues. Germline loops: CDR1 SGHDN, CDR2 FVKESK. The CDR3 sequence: CASSQGAGGIGTQYF. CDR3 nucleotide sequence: TGTGCCAGCAGCCAAGGCGCCGGGGGGATCGGGACCCAGTACTTC.

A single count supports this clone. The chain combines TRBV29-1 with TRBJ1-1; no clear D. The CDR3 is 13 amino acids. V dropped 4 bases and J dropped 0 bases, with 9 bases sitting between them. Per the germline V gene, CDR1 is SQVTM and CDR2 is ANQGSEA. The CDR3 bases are TGCAGCGTTGCGAAGGAACTGAACACTGAAGCTTTCTTT. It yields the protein CSVAKELNTEAFF.

The DNA for the CDR3 is TGTGCCAGCAGCCGAGGGGGGTCCACAGATACGCAGTATTTT. This translates into CASSRGGSTDTQYF. This rearrangement joins TRBV7-2 to TRBJ2-3; D is tentatively TRBD1 or TRBD2 (6 bases each). There are 14 residues in the CDR3. Germline values: CDR1 SGHTA, CDR2 FQGNSA. V lost 5 bases to trimming and J lost 2 bases, with 11 bases between them.

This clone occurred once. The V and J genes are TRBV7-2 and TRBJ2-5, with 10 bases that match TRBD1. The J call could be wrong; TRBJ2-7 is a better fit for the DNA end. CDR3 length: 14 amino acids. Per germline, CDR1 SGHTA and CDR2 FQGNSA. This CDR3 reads CASSRQGARYEQYF. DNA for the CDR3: TGTGCCAGCAGCCGACAGGGGGCTCGATACGAGCAGTACTTC.

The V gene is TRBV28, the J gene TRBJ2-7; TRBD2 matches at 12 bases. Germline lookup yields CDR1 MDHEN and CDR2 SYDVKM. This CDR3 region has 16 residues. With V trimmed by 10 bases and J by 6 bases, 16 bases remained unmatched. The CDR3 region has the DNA TGTGCCATCAACCCGGGAGGACTAGCGGGAATTTTCGAGCAGTACTTC. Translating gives CAINPGGLAGIFEQYF.

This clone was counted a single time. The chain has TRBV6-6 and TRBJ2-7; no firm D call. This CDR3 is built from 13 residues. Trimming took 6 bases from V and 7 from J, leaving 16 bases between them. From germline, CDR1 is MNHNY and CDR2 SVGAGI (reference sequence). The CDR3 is CASRGYDDLEQYF. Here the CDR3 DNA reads TGTGCCAGCAGGGGCTACGACGATTTGGAGCAGTACTTC.

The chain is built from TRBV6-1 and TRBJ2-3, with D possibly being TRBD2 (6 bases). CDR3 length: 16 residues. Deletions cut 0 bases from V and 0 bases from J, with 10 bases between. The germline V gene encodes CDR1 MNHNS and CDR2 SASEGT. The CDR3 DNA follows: TGTGCCAGCAGTGAAGCGCTTAGCGGCAGCACAGATACGCAGTATTTT. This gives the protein CASSEALSGSTDTQYF.

CDR3: CASSYSPGSSYEQYF. CDR3 coding DNA: TGTGCCAGCAGTTACTCGCCAGGGAGCTCCTACGAGCAGTACTTC. The J gene is TRBJ2-7, the V gene TRBV6-5; the D gene could be TRBD1 or TRBD2 (5 bases each). Trimming removed 0 bases from V and 0 bases from J, with 9 bases in between. Germline lookup yields CDR1 MNHEY and CDR2 SVGAGI. This CDR3 is 15 amino acids long.

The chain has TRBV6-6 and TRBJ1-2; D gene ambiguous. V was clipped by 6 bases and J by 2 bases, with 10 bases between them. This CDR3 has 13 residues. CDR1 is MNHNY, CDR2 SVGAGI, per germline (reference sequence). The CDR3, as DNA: TGTGCCAGCAGCCCCGGACGGAACTATGGCTACACCTTC. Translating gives CASSPGRNYGYTF.

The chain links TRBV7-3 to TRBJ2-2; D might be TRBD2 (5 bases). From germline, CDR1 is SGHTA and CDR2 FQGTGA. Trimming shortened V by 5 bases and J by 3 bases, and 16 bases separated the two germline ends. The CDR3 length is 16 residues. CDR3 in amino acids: CASSPPGSLDTGELFF. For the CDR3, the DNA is TGTGCCAGCAGCCCGCCCGGGTCACTAGACACCGGGGAGCTGTTTTTT. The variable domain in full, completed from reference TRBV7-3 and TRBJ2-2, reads GAGVSQTPSNKVTEKGKYVELRCDPISGHTALYWYRQSLGQGPEFLIYFQGTGAADDSGLPNDRFFAVRPEGSVSTLKIQRTERGDSAVYLCASSPPGSLDTGELFFGEGSRLTVL.

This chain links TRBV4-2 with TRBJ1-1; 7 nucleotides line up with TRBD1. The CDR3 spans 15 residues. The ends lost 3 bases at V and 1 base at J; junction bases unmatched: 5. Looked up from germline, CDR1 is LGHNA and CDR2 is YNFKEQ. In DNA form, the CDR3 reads TGTGCCAGCAGCCAGGCGGGACAGACGAACACTGAAGCTTTCTTT. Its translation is CASSQAGQTNTEAFF.

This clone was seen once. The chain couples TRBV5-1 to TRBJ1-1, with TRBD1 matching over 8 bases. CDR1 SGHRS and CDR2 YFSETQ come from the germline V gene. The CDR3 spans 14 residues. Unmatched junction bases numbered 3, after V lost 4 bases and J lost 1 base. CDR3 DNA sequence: TGCGCCAGCAGCCAGGACAGGGCGAACACTGAAGCTTTCTTT. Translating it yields CASSQDRANTEAFF.

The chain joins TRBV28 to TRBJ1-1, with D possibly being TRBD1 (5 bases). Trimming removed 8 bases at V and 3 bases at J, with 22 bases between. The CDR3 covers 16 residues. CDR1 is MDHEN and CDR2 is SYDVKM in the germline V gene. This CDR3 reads CASLDNVGQGDTEAFF. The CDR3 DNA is TGTGCCAGCCTAGACAATGTTGGTCAGGGAGACACTGAAGCTTTCTTT. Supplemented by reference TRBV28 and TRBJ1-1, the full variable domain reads DVKVTQSSRYLVKRTGEKVFLECVQDMDHENMFWYRQDPGLGLRLIYFSYDVKMKEKGDIPEGYSVSREKKERFSLILESASTNQTSMYLCASLDNVGQGDTEAFFGQGTRLTVV.

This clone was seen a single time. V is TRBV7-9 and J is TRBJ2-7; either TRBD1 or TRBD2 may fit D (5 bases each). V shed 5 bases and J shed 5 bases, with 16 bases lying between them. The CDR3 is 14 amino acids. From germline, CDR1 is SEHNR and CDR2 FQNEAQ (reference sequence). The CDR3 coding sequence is TGTGCCAGCAGCCGAGAGGGGCTATTTAACGAGCAGTACTTC. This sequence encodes CASSREGLFNEQYF.

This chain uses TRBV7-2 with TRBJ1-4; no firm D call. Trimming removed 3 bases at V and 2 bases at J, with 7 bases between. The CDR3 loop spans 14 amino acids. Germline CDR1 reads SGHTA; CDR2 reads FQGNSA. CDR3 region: CASSLETTNEKLFF. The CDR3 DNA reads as TGTGCCAGCAGCTTGGAAACCACTAATGAAAAACTGTTTTTT.

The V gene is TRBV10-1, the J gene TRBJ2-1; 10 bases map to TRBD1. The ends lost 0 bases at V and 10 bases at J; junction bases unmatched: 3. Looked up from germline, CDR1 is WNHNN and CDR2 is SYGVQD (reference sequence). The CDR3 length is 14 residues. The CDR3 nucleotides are TGCGCCAGCAGTGAGTCGGGACAGGGGTGGGAGCAGTTCTTC. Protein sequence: CASSESGQGWEQFF.

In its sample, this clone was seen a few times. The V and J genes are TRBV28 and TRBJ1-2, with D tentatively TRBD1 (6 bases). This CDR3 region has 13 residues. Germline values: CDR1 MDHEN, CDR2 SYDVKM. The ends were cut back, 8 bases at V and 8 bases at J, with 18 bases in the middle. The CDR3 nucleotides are TGTGCCAGCGGGGGACACCCTACCGGGGGCTACACCTTC. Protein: CASGGHPTGGYTF.

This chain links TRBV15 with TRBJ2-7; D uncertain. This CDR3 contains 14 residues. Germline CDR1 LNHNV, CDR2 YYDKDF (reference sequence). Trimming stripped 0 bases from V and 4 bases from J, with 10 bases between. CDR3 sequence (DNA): TGTGCCACCAGCAGAGATCGGGCAGGATACGAGCAGTACTTC. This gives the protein CATSRDRAGYEQYF.